Sequencing of this TCR beta chain was carried out in a study of blood T cell repertoires in COVID-19. On the study more broadly: Acute and convalescent COVID-19 specimens originated in the United States, Italy and Spain. PBMCs, B-cell-depleted T cells, or T cells were the source of the cDNA or gDNA that made up the material.

In the source study's methods: How many nucleated cells were present was estimated from reference gene primer amplification. Clones were sequenced by immunoSEQ multiplex PCR, and TCRdb holds only the in-frame ones, with some missing. The D gene and trimming were derived from the DNA, and the V and J assignments and clone size from that table. The sample has around 150,000 clones, roughly 80% seen once. CDR3 size: 13 residues. V was pared by 7 bases and J by 3 bases, with 9 bases between. The chain employs TRBV12-3 or TRBV12-4 and TRBJ1-4; D not certain. This sequence was found in a man aged 60 to 69 who had recovered from COVID-19. Sequencing was done on a sample of peripheral blood. DNA of the CDR3: TGTGCCAGCACTAGCAGGTCTAATGAAAAACTGTTTTTT. Its translation is CASTSRSNEKLFF.